A single sample gave rise to the 21 T cell receptor beta chains below, sequenced in a study of cytomegalovirus exposure and HLA in healthy donors. The PCR had 60 Vbeta and 13 Jbeta primers. Using immunoSEQ multiplex PCR, the repertoire was profiled, and TCRdb retains in-frame clones only, with some absent. The sample holds some 190,000 clones, about 76% seen once. The sequenced material came from PBMCs. The receptors stem from a woman in her fifties or sixties in good health and CMV-seronegative.

The genes are TRBV7-2 and TRBJ1-5, with D tentatively TRBD1 (6 bases). The germline V gene encodes CDR1 SGHTA and CDR2 FQGNSA. The length of the CDR3 is 17 residues. V lost 4 bases, J lost 0 bases, and 16 bases lay in between. The CDR3 spells CASSSRGGADSNQPQHF. The CDR3 DNA reads as TGTGCCAGCAGCTCTAGGGGGGGGGCGGATAGCAATCAGCCCCAGCATTTT.

The gene calls are TRBV9 and TRBJ2-3; 8 nucleotides line up with TRBD2. J was trimmed by 8 bases and V by 1 base; bases with no gene match: 21. The CDR3 has 19 amino acids. Germline V CDR1 and CDR2: SGDLS, YYNGEE. CDR3 loop: CASSVRAPETSAPHGTQYF. The CDR3 nucleotides read TGTGCCAGCAGCGTAAGGGCCCCAGAGACTAGCGCGCCTCACGGTACGCAGTATTTT.

The chain is built from TRBV9 and TRBJ1-5; maybe TRBD1 (5 bases). From germline, CDR1 is SGDLS and CDR2 YYNGEE. The CDR3 is 14 residues long. V shed 3 bases and J shed 11 bases, with 18 bases lying between them. The CDR3 loop is CASSASTDSPAQHF. The CDR3 region has the DNA TGTGCCAGCAGCGCCTCCACCGACAGTCCAGCCCAGCATTTT. The whole variable domain, remainder taken from reference TRBV9 and TRBJ1-5, is DSGVTQTPKHLITATGQRVTLRCSPRSGDLSVYWYQQSLDQGLQFLIQYYNGEERAKGNILERFSAQQFPDLHSELNLSSLELGDSALYFCASSASTDSPAQHFGDGTRLSIL.

CDR3 in amino acids: CASSPGVREKLFF. The DNA for the CDR3 is TGTGCCAGCAGTCCGGGGGTCCGTGAAAAACTGTTTTTT. The rearrangement uses TRBV28 and TRBJ1-4; D is possibly TRBD1 (5 bases). Between the trimmed V and J ends, which lost 5 bases and 7 bases, there was a span of 11 bases. CDR3 length equals 13 residues. Per the germline V gene, CDR1 is MDHEN and CDR2 is SYDVKM. The full variable domain, in which reference TRBV28 and TRBJ1-4 provide the parts outside the CDR3, is DVKVTQSSRYLVKRTGEKVFLECVQDMDHENMFWYRQDPGLGLRLIYFSYDVKMKEKGDIPEGYSVSREKKERFSLILESASTNQTSMYLCASSPGVREKLFFGSGTQLSVL.

The J gene is TRBJ1-1, the V gene TRBV5-6; unclear D gene. The CDR3 consists of 17 residues. Per germline, CDR1 SGHDT and CDR2 YYEEEE. The V end was cut by 3 bases, the J end by 1 base, with 19 bases between. The CDR3 region has the DNA TGTGCCAGCAGCTCGCCCGGCGCGGCAAACTCGAACACTGAAGCTTTCTTT. Its translation is CASSSPGAANSNTEAFF.

This clone has more than one count but fewer than ten. The CDR3 is CASSYRRGLGPDTQYF. In DNA, the CDR3 is TGTGCCAGCAGTTACCGGAGGGGGCTGGGACCAGATACGCAGTATTTT. The chain joins TRBV6-5 to TRBJ2-3; D is possibly TRBD1 (7 bases). This CDR3 has 16 residues. Germline CDR1 MNHEY, CDR2 SVGAGI. Trimming took 2 bases from V and 4 from J, leaving 16 bases between them.

The genes are TRBV27 and TRBJ2-1, with D possibly being TRBD2 (7 bases). The V end was cut by 2 bases, the J end by 6 bases, with 14 bases between. The length of the CDR3 is 15 residues. From germline, CDR1 is MNHEY and CDR2 SMNVEV (reference sequence). CDR3 sequence reads: CASSLGGGAVNEQFF. CDR3 coding DNA: TGTGCCAGCAGTTTAGGAGGGGGGGCAGTCAATGAGCAGTTCTTC.

The V call is TRBV5-1, the J call TRBJ1-2; D remains ambiguous. The CDR3 totals 14 residues. The V gene lost 3 bases and the J gene lost 4 bases, with 13 bases spanning the gap. Germline CDR1 is SGHRS and CDR2 is YFSETQ. Here the CDR3 reads CASSSFDSLYGYTF. The CDR3, as DNA: TGCGCCAGCAGCTCCTTTGACTCCCTCTATGGCTACACCTTC.

This clone showed up just a few times. The CDR3 here is CATRRDRVNTGELFF. CDR3 sequence (DNA): TGTGCCACTCGGAGAGACAGGGTGAACACCGGGGAGCTGTTTTTT. The V and J genes are TRBV5-4 and TRBJ2-2, with 7 bases identical to TRBD1. V shed 9 bases, J shed 1 base, and the junction held 9 bases outside the gene matches. Germline loops: CDR1 SGHNT, CDR2 YYREEE (reference sequence). This CDR3 comprises 15 residues.

The rearrangement uses TRBV16 and TRBJ1-6; the match to TRBD1 covers 7 bases. Germline trimming cut 4 bases from V and 8 bases from J; bases unmatched to any gene: 8. The CDR3 consists of 15 residues. CDR1 and CDR2 from the germline V gene are KGHSY and FQNENV. CDR3 loop: CASSLSQTGYSPLHF. In DNA, the CDR3 is TGTGCCAGCAGCCTTTCCCAGACAGGGTATTCACCCCTCCACTTT.

The CDR3: CASRGDRGSPSGELFF. The CDR3 bases are TGCGCCAGCCGGGGTGACAGGGGATCTCCTTCCGGGGAGCTGTTTTTT. The rearrangement links TRBV5-1 to TRBJ2-2; 8 bases agree with TRBD1. This CDR3 is 16 amino acids long. Germline values: CDR1 SGHRS, CDR2 YFSETQ. J was trimmed by 6 bases and V by 7 bases; bases with no gene match: 14.

In this sample, this clone turned up once. This chain uses TRBV19 with TRBJ1-6; D might be TRBD1 (6 bases). V was pared by 7 bases and J by 6 bases, with 16 bases between. The CDR3 is 15 amino acids. Germline CDR1 LNHDA, CDR2 SQIVND (reference sequence). CDR3 loop: CASKQGGQSNSPLHF. Here the CDR3 DNA reads TGTGCCAGTAAACAAGGGGGACAATCTAATTCACCCCTCCACTTT.

The chain recombines TRBV6-5 with TRBJ1-2; 8 bases agree with TRBD1. The CDR3 has 13 amino acids. Germline CDR1 and CDR2: MNHEY and SVGAGI. Trimming took 7 bases from V and 8 from J; bases not matched to a gene: 9. The CDR3 sequence is CASNAGQGRGYTF. The CDR3 nucleotides read TGTGCCAGCAACGCAGGACAGGGAAGAGGCTACACCTTC.

The chain employs TRBV29-1 and TRBJ2-7; 9 bases fit TRBD1. There are 14 residues in the CDR3. Trimming removed 5 bases from V and 2 bases from J; junction bases left unmatched: 7. Germline loops: CDR1 SQVTM, CDR2 ANQGSEA. The CDR3 reads CSVQKGTGTYEQYF. DNA for the CDR3: TGCAGCGTTCAAAAAGGGACAGGGACCTACGAGCAGTACTTC.

The gene calls are TRBV5-1 and TRBJ1-4; D perhaps matches TRBD1 (5 bases). Germline CDR1 is SGHRS and CDR2 is YFSETQ. This CDR3 region has 14 residues. V was shortened by 0 bases and J by 7 bases, with 10 bases between the two germline ends. CDR3 DNA sequence: TGCGCCAGCAGCTTGGGAAGCAGGGCTGAAAAACTGTTTTTT. Its translation is CASSLGSRAEKLFF.

There are a few counts of this clone. The V gene is TRBV7-2, the J gene TRBJ2-4; D perhaps matches TRBD2 (5 bases). In germline, CDR1 is SGHTA, CDR2 FQGNSA. The germline V and J ends were trimmed by 2 bases and 3 bases, with 11 bases remaining between them. CDR3 length: 15 amino acids. In DNA, the CDR3 is TGTGCCAGCAGCTTAATAGCGATCGGCAAAAACATTCAGTACTTC. Translating it yields CASSLIAIGKNIQYF.

The chain carries TRBV7-3 and TRBJ2-7; 11 nucleotides match TRBD2. The ends lost 2 bases at V and 4 bases at J; junction bases unmatched: 4. Germline-derived CDR1 and CDR2 are SGHTA and FQGTGA. The CDR3 consists of 15 residues. CDR3 region: CASSLGTSGSYEQYF. The CDR3 region has the DNA TGTGCCAGCAGCTTAGGGACTAGCGGTTCTTACGAGCAGTACTTC.

The chain employs TRBV27 and TRBJ2-3; D is perhaps TRBD1 (5 bases). This CDR3 comprises 15 residues. The germline gives CDR1 MNHEY, CDR2 SMNVEV (reference sequence). The V gene lost 2 bases and the J gene lost 6 bases, with 15 bases spanning the gap. CDR3 residues: CASSLGAGSSDTQYF. Written as DNA, the CDR3 is TGTGCCAGCAGTTTAGGGGCAGGATCATCGGATACGCAGTATTTT.

The rearrangement uses TRBV4-3 and TRBJ1-1; D remains unclear. CDR1 is LGHNA and CDR2 is YSLEER in the germline V gene. V dropped 3 bases and J dropped 6 bases, with 14 bases sitting between them. The CDR3 runs 14 residues. CDR3 loop: CASSHRSYVAEAFF. The CDR3 DNA sequence: TGCGCCAGCAGCCATAGGAGTTATGTTGCTGAAGCTTTCTTT.

This chain joins TRBV18 and TRBJ1-1; no clear D. Trimming removed 3 bases at V and 0 bases at J, with 5 bases between. This CDR3 spans 13 amino acids. Germline V CDR1 and CDR2: KGHSH, LQKENI. CDR3 nucleotides: TGTGCCAGCTCACCGGCCCTGAACACTGAAGCTTTCTTT. Protein: CASSPALNTEAFF.

V gene TRBV20-1 combines with J gene TRBJ1-1; D is unresolved. V shed 5 bases and J shed 7 bases, with 11 bases lying between them. The CDR3 length is 11 residues. Germline-derived CDR1 and CDR2 are DFQATT and SNEGSKA (reference sequence). CDR3 coding DNA: TGCAGTGCTGGGCCTGACGGTGAAGCTTTCTTT. Its protein product is CSAGPDGEAFF.